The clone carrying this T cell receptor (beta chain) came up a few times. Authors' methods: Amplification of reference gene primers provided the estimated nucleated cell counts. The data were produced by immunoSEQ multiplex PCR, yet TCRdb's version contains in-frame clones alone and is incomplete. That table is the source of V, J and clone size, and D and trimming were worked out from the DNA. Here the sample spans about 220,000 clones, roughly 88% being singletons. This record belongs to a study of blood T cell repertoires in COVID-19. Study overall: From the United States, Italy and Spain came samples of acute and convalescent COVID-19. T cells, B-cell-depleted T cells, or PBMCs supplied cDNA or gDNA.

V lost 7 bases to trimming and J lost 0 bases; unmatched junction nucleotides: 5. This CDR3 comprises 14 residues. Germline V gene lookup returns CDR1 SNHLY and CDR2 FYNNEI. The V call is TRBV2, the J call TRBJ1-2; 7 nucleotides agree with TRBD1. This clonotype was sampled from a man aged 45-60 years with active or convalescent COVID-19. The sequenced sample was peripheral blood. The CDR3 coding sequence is TGTGCCAGCATCGCGACAGGGTCTAACTATGGCTACACCTTC. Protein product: CASIATGSNYGYTF.